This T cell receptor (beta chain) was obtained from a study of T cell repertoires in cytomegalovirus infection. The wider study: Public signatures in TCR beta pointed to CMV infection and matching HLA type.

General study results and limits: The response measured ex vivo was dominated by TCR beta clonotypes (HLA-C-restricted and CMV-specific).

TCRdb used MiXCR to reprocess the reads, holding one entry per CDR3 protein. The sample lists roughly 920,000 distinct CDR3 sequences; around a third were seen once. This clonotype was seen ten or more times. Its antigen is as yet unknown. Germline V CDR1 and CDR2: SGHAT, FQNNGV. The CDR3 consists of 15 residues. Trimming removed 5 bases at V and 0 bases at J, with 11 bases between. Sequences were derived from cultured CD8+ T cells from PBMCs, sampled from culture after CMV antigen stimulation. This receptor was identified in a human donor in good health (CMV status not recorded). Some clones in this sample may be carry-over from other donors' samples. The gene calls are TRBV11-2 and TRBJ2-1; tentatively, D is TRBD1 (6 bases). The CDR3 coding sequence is TGTGCCAGCAGCCAGTGGACAGACTCCTACAATGAGCAGTTCTTC. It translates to CASSQWTDSYNEQFF. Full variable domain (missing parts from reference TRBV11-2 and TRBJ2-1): EAGVAQSPRYKIIEKRQSVAFWCNPISGHATLYWYQQILGQGPKLLIQFQNNGVVDDSQLPKDRFSAERLKGVDSTLKIQPAKLEDSAVYLCASSQWTDSYNEQFFGPGTRLTVL.